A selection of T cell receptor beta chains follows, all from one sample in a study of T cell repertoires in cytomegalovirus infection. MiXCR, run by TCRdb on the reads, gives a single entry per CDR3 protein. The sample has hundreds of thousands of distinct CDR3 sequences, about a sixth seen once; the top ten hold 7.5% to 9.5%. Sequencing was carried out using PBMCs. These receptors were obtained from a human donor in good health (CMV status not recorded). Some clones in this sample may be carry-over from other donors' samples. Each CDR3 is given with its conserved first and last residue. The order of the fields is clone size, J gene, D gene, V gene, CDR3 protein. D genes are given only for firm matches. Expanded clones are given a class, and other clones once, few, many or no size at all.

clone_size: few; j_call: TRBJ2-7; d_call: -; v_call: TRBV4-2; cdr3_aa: CASSQDFPGAYEQYF
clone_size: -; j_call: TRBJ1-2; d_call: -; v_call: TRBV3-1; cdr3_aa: CASSQEGGSEDYGYTF
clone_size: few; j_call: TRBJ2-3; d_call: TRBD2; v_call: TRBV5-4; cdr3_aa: CASSLAGGRGDTQYF
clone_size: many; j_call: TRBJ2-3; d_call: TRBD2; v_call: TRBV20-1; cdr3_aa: CSASSSGRARSTDTQYF
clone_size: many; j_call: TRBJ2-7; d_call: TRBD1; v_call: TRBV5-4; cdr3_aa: CASSPKNGQGYNEQYF
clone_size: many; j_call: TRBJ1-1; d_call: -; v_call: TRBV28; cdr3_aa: CATLPAGANTEAFF
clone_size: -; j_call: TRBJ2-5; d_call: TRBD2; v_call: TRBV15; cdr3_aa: CATGNEGGSQETQYF
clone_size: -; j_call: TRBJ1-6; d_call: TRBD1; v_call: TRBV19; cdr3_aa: CASSTGQGATPLHF
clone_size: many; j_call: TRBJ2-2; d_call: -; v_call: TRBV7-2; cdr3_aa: CASTGSATGELFF
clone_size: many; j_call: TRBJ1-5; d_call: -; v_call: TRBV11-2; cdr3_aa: CASSPGQPAFSNQPQHF
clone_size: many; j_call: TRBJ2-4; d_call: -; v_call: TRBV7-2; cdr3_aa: CASSRLLAKNIQYF
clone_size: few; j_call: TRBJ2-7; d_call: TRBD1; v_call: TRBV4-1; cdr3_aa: CASSPIGTGTYEQYF
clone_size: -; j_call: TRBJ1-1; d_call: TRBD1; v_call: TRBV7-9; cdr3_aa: CASSGQAMNTEASF
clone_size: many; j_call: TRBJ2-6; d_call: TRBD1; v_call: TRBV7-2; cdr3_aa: CASSHRGTGGSGANVLTF
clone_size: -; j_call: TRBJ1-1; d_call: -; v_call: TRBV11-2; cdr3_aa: CASSLAPLEAFF
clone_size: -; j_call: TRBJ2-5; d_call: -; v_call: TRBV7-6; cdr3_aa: CASSDYRGPGAQYF
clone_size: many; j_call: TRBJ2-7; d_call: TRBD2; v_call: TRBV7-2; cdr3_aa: CASSLTGTSYEQYF